Given below is one TCR beta chain in context. Its target is unknown. There were healthy Caucasian individuals from Russia, aged about 6 to 100, serving as donors. The authors drew about 9.5 milliliters of peripheral blood from each donor. A second PCR, run for about 6 to 11 cycles, used a sample-barcoded 5' primer plus a J-beta primer mix. A single record per CDR3 protein comes from TCRdb applying MiXCR to the 5' RACE reads. The table shows over 1,200,000 distinct CDR3 sequences, with 59% occurring only once. The data were obtained in a study of blood T cells in healthy people across ages. Study outcomes and limitations: Diversity figures based on one million T cells were deemed too low. It was the long-lived donors that had more naive CD4+ cells and higher diversity than aged donors.

This TCR derives from a man in his late teens or twenties in good health. The sample consisted of blood.

DNA of the CDR3: TGTGCCAGCAGCGCCGGGGGGGGGCCACTCTTCACAGATACGCAGTATTTT. Encoded protein: CASSAGGGPLFTDTQYF. This chain joins TRBV9 and TRBJ2-3; 8 nucleotides line up with TRBD2. This CDR3 is 17 amino acids long. The germline V gene has CDR1 SGDLS and CDR2 YYNGEE. V trimming: 3 bases; J trimming: 2 bases; junction bases outside the gene matches: 11. Complete variable domain (other parts from reference TRBV9 and TRBJ2-3): DSGVTQTPKHLITATGQRVTLRCSPRSGDLSVYWYQQSLDQGLQFLIQYYNGEERAKGNILERFSAQQFPDLHSELNLSSLELGDSALYFCASSAGGGPLFTDTQYFGPGTRLTVL.